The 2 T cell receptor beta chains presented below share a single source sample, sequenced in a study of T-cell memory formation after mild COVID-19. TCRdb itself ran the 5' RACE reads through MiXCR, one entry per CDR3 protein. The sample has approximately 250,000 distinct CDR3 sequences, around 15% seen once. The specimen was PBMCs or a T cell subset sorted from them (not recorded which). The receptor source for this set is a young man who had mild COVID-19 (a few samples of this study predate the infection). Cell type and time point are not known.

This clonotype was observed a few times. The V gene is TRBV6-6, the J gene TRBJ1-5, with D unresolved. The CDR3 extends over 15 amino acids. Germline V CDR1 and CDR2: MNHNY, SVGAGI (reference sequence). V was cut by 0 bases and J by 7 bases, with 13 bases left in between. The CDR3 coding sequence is TGTGCCAGCAGTTACTCCGGGGTAGAAGGGCAGCCCCAGCATTTT. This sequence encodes CASSYSGVEGQPQHF.

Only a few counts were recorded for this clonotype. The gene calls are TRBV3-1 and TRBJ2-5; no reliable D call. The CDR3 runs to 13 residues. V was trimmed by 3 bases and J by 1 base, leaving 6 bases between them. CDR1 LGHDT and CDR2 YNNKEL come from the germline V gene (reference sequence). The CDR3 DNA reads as TGTGCCAGCAGCCAGGTGCCCCAAGAGACCCAGTACTTC. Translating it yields CASSQVPQETQYF.